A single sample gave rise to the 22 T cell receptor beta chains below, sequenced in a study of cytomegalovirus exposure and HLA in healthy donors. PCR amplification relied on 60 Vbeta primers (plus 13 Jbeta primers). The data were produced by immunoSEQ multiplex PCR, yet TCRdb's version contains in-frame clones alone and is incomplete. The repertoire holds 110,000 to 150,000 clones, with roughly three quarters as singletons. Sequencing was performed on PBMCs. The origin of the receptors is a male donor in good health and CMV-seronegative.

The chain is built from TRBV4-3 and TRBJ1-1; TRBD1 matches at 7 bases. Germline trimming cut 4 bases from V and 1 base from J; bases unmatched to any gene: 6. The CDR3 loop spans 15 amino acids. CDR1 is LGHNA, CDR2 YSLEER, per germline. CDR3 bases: TGCGCCAGCAGCCCGCACGGGACAGCGAACACTGAAGCTTTCTTT. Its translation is CASSPHGTANTEAFF.

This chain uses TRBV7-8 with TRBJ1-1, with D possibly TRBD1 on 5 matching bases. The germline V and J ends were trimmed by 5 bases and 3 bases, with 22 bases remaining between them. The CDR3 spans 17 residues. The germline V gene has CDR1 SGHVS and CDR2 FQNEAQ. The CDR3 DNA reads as TGTGCCAGCAGCACTTCCTGGGGAGGGGAGGCCGACACTGAAGCTTTCTTT. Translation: CASSTSWGGEADTEAFF.

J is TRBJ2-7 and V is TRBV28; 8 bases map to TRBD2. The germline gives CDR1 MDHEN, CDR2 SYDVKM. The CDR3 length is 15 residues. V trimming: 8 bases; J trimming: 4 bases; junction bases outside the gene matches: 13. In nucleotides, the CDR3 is TGTGCCAGCTCTGCCCACGGGGGGGCCAAGTACGAGCAGTACTTC. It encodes CASSAHGGAKYEQYF.

CDR3 DNA: TGTGCCAGCTATCGGACTCCAAATTCGGACACTGAAGCTTTCTTT. This encodes CASYRTPNSDTEAFF. V is TRBV30 and J is TRBJ1-1, with D uncertain. Looked up from germline, CDR1 is GTSNPN and CDR2 is SVGIG (reference sequence). The CDR3 totals 15 residues. V was pared by 8 bases and J by 3 bases, with 22 bases between.

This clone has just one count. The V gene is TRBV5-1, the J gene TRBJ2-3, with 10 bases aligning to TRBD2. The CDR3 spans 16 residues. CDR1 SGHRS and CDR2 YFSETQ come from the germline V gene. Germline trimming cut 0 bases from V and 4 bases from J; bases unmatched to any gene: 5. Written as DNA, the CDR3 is TGCGCCAGCAGCTTGGGTCTAGCGGGGGTTTCAGATACGCAGTATTTT. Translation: CASSLGLAGVSDTQYF.

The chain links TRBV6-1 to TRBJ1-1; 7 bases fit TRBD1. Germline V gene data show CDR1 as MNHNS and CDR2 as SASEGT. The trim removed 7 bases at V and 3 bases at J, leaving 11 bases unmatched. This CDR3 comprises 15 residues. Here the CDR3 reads CASKSQGVRYTEAFF. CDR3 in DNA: TGTGCCAGCAAAAGCCAGGGGGTAAGGTACACTGAAGCTTTCTTT.

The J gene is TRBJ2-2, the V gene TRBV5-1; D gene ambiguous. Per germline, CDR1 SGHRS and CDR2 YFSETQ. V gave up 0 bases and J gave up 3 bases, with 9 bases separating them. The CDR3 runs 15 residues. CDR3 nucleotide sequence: TGCGCCAGCAGCTTGGCCGACTCCTACACCGGGGAGCTGTTTTTT. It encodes CASSLADSYTGELFF.

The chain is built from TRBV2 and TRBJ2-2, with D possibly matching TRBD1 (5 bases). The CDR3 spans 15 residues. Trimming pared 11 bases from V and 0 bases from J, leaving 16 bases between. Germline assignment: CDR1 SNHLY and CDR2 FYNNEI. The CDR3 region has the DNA TGTGCCCAGCACCCGACAGCCTCGAACACCGGGGAGCTGTTTTTT. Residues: CAQHPTASNTGELFF.

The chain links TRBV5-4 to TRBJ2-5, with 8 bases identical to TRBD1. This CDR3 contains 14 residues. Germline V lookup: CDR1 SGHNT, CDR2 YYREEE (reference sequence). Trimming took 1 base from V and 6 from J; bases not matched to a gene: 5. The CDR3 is CASSLNRGFKTQYF. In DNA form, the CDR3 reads TGTGCCAGCAGCTTGAACAGGGGGTTTAAGACCCAGTACTTC.

CDR3: CASSFGVRDEAFF. In DNA form, the CDR3 reads TGTGCCAGCAGCTTCGGGGTGCGCGATGAAGCTTTCTTT. The chain employs TRBV7-8 and TRBJ1-1; no reliable D call. Looked up from germline, CDR1 is SGHVS and CDR2 is FQNEAQ. The V end lost 3 bases, the J end lost 7 bases, and 12 bases lay between the germline ends. The CDR3 sequence is 13 residues long.

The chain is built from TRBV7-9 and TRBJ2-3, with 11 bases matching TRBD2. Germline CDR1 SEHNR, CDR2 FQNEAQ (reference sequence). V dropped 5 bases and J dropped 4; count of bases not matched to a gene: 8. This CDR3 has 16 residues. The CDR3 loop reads CASSPRSGGASDTQYF. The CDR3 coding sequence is TGTGCCAGCAGCCCTCGTAGCGGGGGGGCATCAGATACGCAGTATTTT.

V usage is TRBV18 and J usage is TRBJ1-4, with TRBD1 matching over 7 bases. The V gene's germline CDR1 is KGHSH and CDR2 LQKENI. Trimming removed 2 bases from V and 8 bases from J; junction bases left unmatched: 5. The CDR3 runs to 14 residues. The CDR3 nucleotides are TGTGCCAGCTCACCATCCTCAGGGGGAGAAAAACTGTTTTTT. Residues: CASSPSSGGEKLFF.

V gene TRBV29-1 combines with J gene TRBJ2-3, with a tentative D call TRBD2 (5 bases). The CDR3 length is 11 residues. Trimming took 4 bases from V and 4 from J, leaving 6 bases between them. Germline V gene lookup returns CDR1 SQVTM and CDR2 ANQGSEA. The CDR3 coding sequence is TGCAGCGTTGGGGGAGCAGATACGCAGTATTTT. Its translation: CSVGGADTQYF.

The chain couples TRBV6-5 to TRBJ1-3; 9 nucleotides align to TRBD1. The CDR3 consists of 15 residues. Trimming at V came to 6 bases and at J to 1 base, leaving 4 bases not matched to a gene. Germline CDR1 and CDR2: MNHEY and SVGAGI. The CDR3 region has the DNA TGTGCCAGCAGAATGGACAGGGGTTCTGGAAACACCATATATTTT. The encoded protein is CASRMDRGSGNTIYF.

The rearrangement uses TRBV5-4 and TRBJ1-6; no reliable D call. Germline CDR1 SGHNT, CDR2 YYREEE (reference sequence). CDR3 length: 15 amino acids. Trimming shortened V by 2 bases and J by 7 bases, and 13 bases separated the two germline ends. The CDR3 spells CASSLGGMRNSPLHF. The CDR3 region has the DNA TGTGCCAGCAGCTTAGGAGGAATGAGAAATTCACCCCTCCACTTT. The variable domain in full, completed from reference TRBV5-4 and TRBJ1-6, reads ETGVTQSPTHLIKTRGQQVTLRCSSQSGHNTVSWYQQALGQGPQFIFQYYREEENGRGNFPPRFSGLQFPNYSSELNVNALELDDSALYLCASSLGGMRNSPLHFGNGTRLTVT.

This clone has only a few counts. The CDR3 region has the DNA TGTGCCAGCAGCGCAGGGGGCATGGGCACTGAAGCTTTCTTT. Its translation is CASSAGGMGTEAFF. The chain joins TRBV9 to TRBJ1-1; 8 positions match TRBD1. V shed 3 bases, J shed 4 bases, and the junction held 5 bases outside the gene matches. Germline CDR1 is SGDLS and CDR2 is YYNGEE. This CDR3 contains 14 residues.

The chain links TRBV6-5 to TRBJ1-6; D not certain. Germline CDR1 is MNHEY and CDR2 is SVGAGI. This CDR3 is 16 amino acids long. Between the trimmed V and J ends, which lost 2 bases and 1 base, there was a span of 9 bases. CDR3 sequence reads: CASSYKPGSYNSPLHF. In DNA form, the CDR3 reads TGTGCCAGCAGTTACAAGCCGGGGTCCTATAATTCACCCCTCCACTTT.

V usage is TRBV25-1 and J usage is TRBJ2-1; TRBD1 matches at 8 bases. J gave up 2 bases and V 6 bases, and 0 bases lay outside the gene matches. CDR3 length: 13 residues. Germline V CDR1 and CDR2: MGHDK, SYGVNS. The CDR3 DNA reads TGTGCCAGCAGGGACAGGGCCTACAATGAGCAGTTCTTC. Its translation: CASRDRAYNEQFF.

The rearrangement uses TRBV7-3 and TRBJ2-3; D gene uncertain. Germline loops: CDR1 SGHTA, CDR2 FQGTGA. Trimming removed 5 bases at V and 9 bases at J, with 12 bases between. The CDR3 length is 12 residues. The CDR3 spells CASSTDLSTQYF. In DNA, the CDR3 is TGTGCCAGCAGCACAGATCTATCCACGCAGTATTTT.

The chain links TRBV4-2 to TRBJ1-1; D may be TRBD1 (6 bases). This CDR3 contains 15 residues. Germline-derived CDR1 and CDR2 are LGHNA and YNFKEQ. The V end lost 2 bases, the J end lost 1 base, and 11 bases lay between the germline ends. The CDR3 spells CASSQQQGQNTEAFF. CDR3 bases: TGTGCCAGCAGCCAACAACAGGGACAGAACACTGAAGCTTTCTTT.

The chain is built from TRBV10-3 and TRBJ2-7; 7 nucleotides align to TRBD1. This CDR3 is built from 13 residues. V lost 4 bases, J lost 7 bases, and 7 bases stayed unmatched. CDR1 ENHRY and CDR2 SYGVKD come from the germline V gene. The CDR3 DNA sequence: TGTGCCATCAGTGGACAGGGAACGTTGGAGCAGTACTTC. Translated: CAISGQGTLEQYF.

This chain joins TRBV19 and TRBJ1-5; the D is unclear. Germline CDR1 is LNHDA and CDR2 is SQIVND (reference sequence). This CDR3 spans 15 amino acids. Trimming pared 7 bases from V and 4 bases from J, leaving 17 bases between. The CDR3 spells CASTIRGSQNQPQHF. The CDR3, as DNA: TGTGCCAGTACCATTCGAGGTAGCCAGAATCAGCCCCAGCATTTT.